This T cell receptor (beta chain) originates from a study of T cell responses to AZD1222 COVID-19 vaccine (dated by TCRdb to the early 2020s). As for the study more broadly: AZD1222 recipients given second doses at about 4 weeks or at about 12 weeks were pooled, since spike-specific TCR depth and breadth were not found to differ between the two schedules. Enrollment into the trials was organized by age into subgroups of 18-55, 56-69 and 70-plus years, and those subgroups contained approximately 160, 26 and 62 TCR-sequenced participants, respectively. A total of 240 or so trial participants underwent TCR sequencing, of whom approximately 200 had received two doses of AZD1222 and 26 had received two doses of the MenACWY control vaccine. What the study reported, not specific to this receptor: Participants were mostly white British, with more females than males. The authors suggested clonal diversity may have been underestimated. The 56-69-year group was small, and its depth increase did not reach significance, likely because of low power. Because no day 14 peak-response samples were available, the repertoires could be characterized only after the peak T cell response. Only six AZD1222 recipients were SARS-CoV-2 seropositive at baseline, limiting conclusions about previously exposed vaccinees. Spike-specific TCR breadth and depth rose significantly after two AZD1222 doses compared with day 0 and with MenACWY recipients. CD4 TCRs associated with the vaccine covered the entire spike protein, and the dominant responses were in regions 160-218 and 743-854. Reportedly, almost half of the unique spike-specific TCRs recognized epitopes lying outside the regions that are mutated in the B.1.351 and B.1.1.7 variants.

V is pared back by 3 bases and J by 4 bases, with 7 bases lying between the germline termini. The CDR3 contains 13 residues, cysteine and phenylalanine counted. Of all the DNA, just the CDR3 is kept, 39 bases in frame from base 1. The time point label on this specimen signifies: baseline before first vaccination. Vaccinee samples came from UK trials COV001 and COV002, including a single-blind randomized controlled phase 2/3 trial of AZD1222 (ChAdOx1 nCoV-19) in healthy adults. For TCRbeta chain sequencing, PBMC samples were collected from trial participants at day 0 and at day 28 after the second dose. The CDR3 regions of human TCRbeta chains were analyzed by immunosequencing. In the paper's pipeline: Repertoire TCRs were checked for matches against a reference library of SARS-CoV-2-specific TCRs that had been generated using the MIRA antigen-specificity platform. Breadth was defined as the fraction of unique TCRs that were SARS-CoV-2-associated, and depth was defined as the fraction of total T cells that were SARS-CoV-2-associated. Using the MIRA data, every spike-specific TCR was mapped to the spike region that the TCR reacted to and assigned to either a CD4 or a CD8 class. Log10-transformed breadth and depth values were compared by one-way ANOVA with Sidak's multiple comparisons tests. The immuneACCESS repertoire file appears here via TCRdb, limited to in-frame rearrangements. These files lack a portion of the clones; in checked studies, under half of the deficit traces to unresolved V genes, and the cause of the others is not known. The V and J calls and clone size are taken from that table; D and trimming were inferred from the DNA. This sample comprises roughly 80,000 clones, about nine tenths of them detected only once. The leading ten clones occupy about 4.3% of the sample.

On this clone itself: What antigen it recognizes has not been identified. The record has no base qualities; no much larger clone is one base away.

The rearrangement combines TRBV12-3 or TRBV12-4 with TRBJ1-3, with no D gene named confidently. The sequencing used peripheral blood, collected on day 0 of AZD1222 vaccination. The TCR was taken from an adult in good health. The CDR3 protein is CASSFRWGNTIYF. The nucleotide sequence is TGTGCCAGCAGTTTCAGGTGGGGAAACACCATATATTTT.